This T cell receptor (beta chain) derives from a study of blood T cell repertoires in COVID-19. Looking at the study overall: Researchers got acute and convalescent COVID-19 samples from the United States, Italy and Spain.

Under the authors' procedure: Amplification with reference gene primers provided the estimates of nucleated cell counts. Generated by immunoSEQ multiplex PCR, the TCRdb table keeps only in-frame clones and is missing some. V and J calls and clone size are as listed in that table; D and trimming were resolved from the DNA. The data show some 58,000 clones, over 90% seen once. The V gene's germline CDR1 is SGHRS and CDR2 YFSETQ. The CDR3 contains 15 residues. Trimming cost V 0 bases and J 1 base, with 8 bases left between them. This TCR derives from a man aged 45 to 65 with active COVID-19. J is TRBJ1-3 and V is TRBV5-1, with D perhaps TRBD1 (6 bases). The specimen was peripheral blood. CDR3 region: CASSLGQASGNTIYF. Here the CDR3 DNA reads TGCGCCAGCAGCTTGGGACAGGCTTCTGGAAACACCATATATTTT.